This T cell receptor (beta chain) was captured in a study of cytomegalovirus exposure and HLA in healthy donors (dated by TCRdb to 2015 to 2018). Describing the broader study: An earlier analysis of roughly 500 of the donors reported 250 to 350 Gb of sequence data and 117 million unique TCR beta sequences from approximately 180 million T cells. The study aimed to test whether signatures of past pathogen exposure could be identified by cataloging public T cell receptors. Rather than drawing on any new phenotypic data, the later analysis identified candidate immune exposures from TCR beta sequences and the way those sequences occurred across donors. Typing coverage differed by locus: A, B, C, DRB1 and DQB1 were typed in roughly 620-630 donors, DQA1 in 500 to 550, DPA1 in some 610, and DPB1 in 400 to 480. In an earlier analysis of more than 550 of the donors, high-throughput TCR beta sequencing was used to judge whether each TCR beta V gene segment behaved as functional or pseudogenic. Besides the first cohort of roughly 640 subjects, a separate validation cohort made up of about 120 different subjects was used. Both class I and class II loci were covered by HLA typing, at four-digit resolution. In a later genetic analysis, genome-wide SNP genotypes for about 60% of the 666 donors were used, and that subset was treated as a discovery cohort. In a later analysis, previously published TCR beta repertoires from more than 500 donors were re-analyzed and high-resolution HLA genotyping was added so that TCR occurrence patterns could be studied. Every discovery cohort repertoire had been produced on one sequencing platform. On average, around 240,000 unique TCR beta nucleotide sequences were sequenced per donor among about 400 genotyped donors of the cohort, with around 19% of those sequences being non-productive. Donor age, sex, ethnicity and CMV serostatus were compiled together with the repertoire data. Using immunosequencing, the study profiled T cell repertoires from roughly 650 subjects and related those repertoires to cytomegalovirus serostatus. The study combined high-throughput TCR immunosequencing, statistical association of individual TCRs with disease status, and machine learning to predict cytomegalovirus infection status. Because of strong linkage in the cohort, roughly five DR-DQ haplotypes were treated as single units for association and clustering. Among the approximately 420 genotyped donors, approximately 76% belonged to the genetic ancestry cluster associated with self-reported Caucasian donors. An early release that covered roughly 600 HLA-typed donors contained around 300 gigabases of sequencing data and tens of millions of unique TCR sequences. The paper's findings and limits, for the study overall: Because HLA typing was missing for some donors at each locus, association tests included only the typed subset. Across donors, most TCR sequences were observed very rarely, whereas some public TCRs were present in many individuals. The classifier was reported to diagnose cytomegalovirus status with high specificity and sensitivity in both the original cohort and the validation cohort. A few of the identified cytomegalovirus-associated TCR beta chains were confirmed in vitro to be specific for cytomegalovirus antigens. CMV serostatus was the only immune exposure information available for the cohort. When HLA alleles, especially DR and DQ, strongly co-occurred, attributing TCR associations to individual alleles was difficult. In a later analysis, most CMV-associated TCR beta chains were found to appear HLA-restricted, with HLA associations seemingly driven largely by CMV exposure. A later analysis associated about 17,000 TCR beta sequences with specific HLA alleles at a false discovery rate of 0.05. In a later analysis, the rate of TCR association differed among HLA loci, with DRB1 alleles having the most associated TCRs and HLA-C alleles having the fewest. This cohort had only TCR beta chains sequenced, and the lack of alpha or paired-chain data limited which features could be detected. In a later genetic analysis, a missense DCLRE1C variant was associated with V-gene and J-gene trimming of TCR beta chains, and the association was replicated in an independent cohort. A cluster of highly shared sequence variants was judged likely to represent a technical artifact of the sequencing pipeline. Several of the top co-occurrence clusters appeared to be linked to parvovirus B19, influenza, CMV and Epstein-Barr virus, according to a later analysis. Sequencing depth was assumed to be roughly uniform across donors in the presence/absence analyses, though that assumption may not hold. The study gave a list of 150 to 200 TCR beta chains associated with cytomegalovirus. A further reported finding was that TCR beta sequences accurately predicted the HLA-A and HLA-B alleles for most subjects in the first cohort. In an earlier analysis of under 600 of the donors, most TCR beta V segments were observed in productive rearrangements about 87% or about 30% of the time, broadly matching IMGT annotations. A later genetic analysis reported fewer N-insertions in productive TCRs among donors in an Asian-associated ancestry cluster than the roughly 650-donor mean. Because counts were too low, more than 15 rarely observed V segments, including chromosome 9 orphons, were excluded from the earlier analysis of some 540 of the donors. The authors suggested that the approach could potentially be generalized to other disease states and immunological phenotypes. Correlated functional status among segregating V segments might be attributable to linkage disequilibrium, but an unknown experimental factor could not be ruled out. A later analysis found that HLA-associated TCR beta chains were more clonally expanded and had lower generation probabilities than equally common non-associated chains.

Receptors were amplified or captured by the immunoSEQ multiplex PCR assay. For the multiplex PCR, a mixture combining 60 forward primers for TCR Vbeta segments and 13 reverse primers for TCR Jbeta segments was used. A multiplex PCR assay on genomic DNA amplified the CDR3 region of rearranged TCR beta genes. The Illumina HiSeq System was used to sequence the amplified TCR beta libraries as 87-base-pair reads. The original methods were these. In a later analysis, around 80 million unique TCR beta chains were counted across the 690 or so repertoires, and roughly 11 million of these chains were shared by at least two donors. Raw reads were error-corrected and collapsed into unique sequences by a nearest-neighbor algorithm in which closely related sequences were merged to remove PCR and sequencing errors. V, D and J gene segments were assigned by aligning CDR3 sequences to IMGT reference sequences. For a sequence to be retained, a match of at least six nucleotides was required to both a V gene segment and a J gene segment. A rearrangement counted as productive if the CDR3 had no stop codons and remained in frame with V and J, and every other rearrangement counted as non-productive. Following IMGT convention, CDR3 was defined as the stretch from the second conserved V-encoded cysteine to the conserved J-encoded phenylalanine. The earlier analysis of about 590 of the donors excluded sequences that lacked an unambiguous match to a single V gene segment. An earlier analysis of some 610 of the donors called V segments functional above 56.7% productive rearrangements and segregating when the between-donor standard deviation exceeded 5%. To diagnose cytomegalovirus status from the catalog of TCR beta chain sequences, a statistical classification framework was built. V and J gene assignment, in a later analysis, came from comparing TCR nucleotide sequences with IMGT/GENE-DB human TR gene sequences. The TCRdist pipeline was used in a later analysis to assign CDR3 sequences and most-parsimonious VDJ recombination scenarios. In a later analysis, each TCR beta chain was defined by its CDR3 amino acid sequence together with its V-gene family, and reads lacking a unique V-gene family were excluded. In a later analysis, around 650 highly shared, low-generation-probability nucleotide sequences were removed to address suspected cross-contamination and a sequencing artifact. A later analysis calculated a clonal expansion index for each public chain from normalized within-repertoire ranks of inferred template counts. Generation probabilities in a later analysis came from a VDJ recombination model fitted to out-of-frame rearrangements, and those results were checked against IGoR. Hypergeometric tests were used in a later analysis to score TCR-TCR, TCR-HLA and TCR-CMV co-occurrence, with a repertoire-size bias correction applied to the TCR pairs. To estimate false discovery rates, a later analysis permuted the HLA or CMV assignments 20 times. In a later analysis, co-occurring TCRs were grouped using DBSCAN, and TCRdist sequence similarity was added for clustering within HLA-allele-positive subsets. Repertoires with fewer than 30,000 or more than 120,000 public chains were left out of co-occurrence clustering, as were five repertoires with anomalous nucleotide sharing. TCRdb stores this immuneACCESS table with in-frame sequences only. Part of the clones is absent; in the studies checked, under half of the shortfall reflects unresolved V genes, and no reason is known for the rest. V, J and clone size are those of that table, while D and trimming were read from the DNA. The sample table gives over 65,000 clones. The top ten constitute roughly 4.8% of the sample.

In the case of this clone: The target of this receptor is not known.

The cohort consisted of some 670 healthy bone marrow donors. At the time of sampling, every cohort member was nominally healthy, though immune exposures that went unrecorded were likely present. The donor tested CMV seronegative and was one of the 352 seronegative cohort members. A peripheral blood sample was provided by each donor, and peripheral blood mononuclear cells were used for TCR beta sequencing. The Qiagen DNeasy Blood Extraction Kit was used to extract genomic DNA from the blood cell samples. The sample consisted of PBMCs. The sequence derives from a man aged 25 to 45 in good health and CMV-seronegative.

The CDR3 reads CASSWGGSLNEKLFF. The nucleotide sequence reads TGTGCCAGCAGCTGGGGGGGCAGCCTTAATGAAAAACTGTTTTTT. The chain is made from TRBV5-4 and TRBJ1-4; TRBD1 could be the D gene, as 6 bases match. From cysteine to phenylalanine, the CDR3 is 15 amino acids long. The retained sequence is limited to the CDR3, 45 bases, with the frame set at the first base. CDR1 and CDR2, looked up from the germline V gene (reference sequence), are SGHNT and YYREEE. V lost 3 bases and J lost 4 bases; the stretch between them is 13 bases long.